This T cell receptor beta chain was observed in a study of beta chain features in type 1 diabetes. V gave up 4 bases and J gave up 0 bases, with 6 bases separating them. CDR3 length: 13 residues. The germline gives CDR1 MRHNA, CDR2 SNTAGT. What was sequenced were expressed TCRB transcripts, since all of the isolated RNA had been reverse transcribed. This table comes from immunoSEQ multiplex PCR, and its TCRdb copy is limited to in-frame clones, with some not included. The sample has some 44,000 clones, roughly 49% seen once; the top ten hold around 2.1%. This chain links TRBV6-4 with TRBJ1-1; D unclear. The source of this sequence is a woman in her late teens or twenties in good health. The sample taken for sequencing was Tregs from blood. CDR3 residues: CASSATMNTEAFF. CDR3 nucleotides: TGTGCCAGCAGTGCGACTATGAACACTGAAGCTTTCTTT.